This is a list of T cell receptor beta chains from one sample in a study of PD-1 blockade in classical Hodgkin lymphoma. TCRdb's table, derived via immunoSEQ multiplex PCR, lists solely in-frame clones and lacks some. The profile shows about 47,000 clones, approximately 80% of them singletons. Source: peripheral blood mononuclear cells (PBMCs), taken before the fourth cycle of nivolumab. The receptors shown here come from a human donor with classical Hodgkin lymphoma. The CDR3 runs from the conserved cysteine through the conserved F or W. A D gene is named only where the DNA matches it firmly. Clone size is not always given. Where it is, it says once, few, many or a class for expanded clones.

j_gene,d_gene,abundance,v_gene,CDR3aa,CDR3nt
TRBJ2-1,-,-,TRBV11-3,CASSLANQGYNEQFF,TGTGCCAGCAGCTTAGCCAATCAAGGATACAATGAGCAGTTCTTC
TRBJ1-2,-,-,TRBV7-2,CASSLVQNYGYTF,TGTGCCAGCAGCTTAGTCCAGAACTATGGCTACACCTTC
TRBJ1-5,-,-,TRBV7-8,CASSLEGSNQPQHF,TGTGCCAGCAGCTTAGAAGGCAGCAATCAGCCCCAGCATTTT
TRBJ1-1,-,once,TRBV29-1,CSVARIEAFF,TGCAGCGTTGCGCGGATTGAAGCTTTCTTT
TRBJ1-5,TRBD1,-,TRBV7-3,CASGTGANQPQHF,TGTGCCAGCGGGACAGGGGCCAATCAGCCCCAGCATTTT
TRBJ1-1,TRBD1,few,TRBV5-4,CASSLGTGTTEAFF,TGTGCCAGCAGCTTGGGGACAGGGACCACTGAAGCTTTCTTT
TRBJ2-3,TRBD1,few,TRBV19,CASNPRGTDTQYF,TGTGCCAGTAACCCCAGGGGGACAGATACGCAGTATTTT
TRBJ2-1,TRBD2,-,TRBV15,CATSRTSVYGNEQFF,TGTGCCACCAGCAGGACTAGCGTGTACGGCAATGAGCAGTTCTTC
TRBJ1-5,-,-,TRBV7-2,CASSGHRQPQHF,TGTGCCAGCAGCGGCCACAGGCAGCCCCAGCATTTT
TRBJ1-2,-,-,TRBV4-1,CASSQLSGFNYGYTF,TGCGCCAGCAGCCAACTTTCCGGGTTTAACTATGGCTACACCTTC
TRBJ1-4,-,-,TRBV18,CASSPLKRQEKLFF,TGTGCCAGCTCACCACTAAAAAGACAGGAAAAACTGTTTTTT
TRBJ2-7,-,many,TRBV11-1,CASSPGGGSYEQYF,TGTGCCAGCAGCCCAGGTGGCGGCTCCTACGAGCAGTACTTC
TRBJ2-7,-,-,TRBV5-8,CASTQTYEQYF,TGTGCCAGTACTCAGACCTACGAGCAGTACTTC
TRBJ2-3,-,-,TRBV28,CASGTTRDTQYF,TGTGCCAGCGGTACAACCCGGGATACGCAGTATTTT
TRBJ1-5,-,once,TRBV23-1,CASSQIARHSNQPQHF,TGCGCCAGCAGTCAAATTGCGCGGCATAGCAATCAGCCCCAGCATTTT
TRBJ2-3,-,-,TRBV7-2,CASSFGHGTDTQYF,TGTGCCAGCAGCTTTGGGCACGGGACAGATACGCAGTATTTT
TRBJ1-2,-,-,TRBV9,CASSVGPDTAGHGYTF,TGTGCCAGCAGCGTAGGCCCTGACACGGCGGGGCATGGCTACACCTTC
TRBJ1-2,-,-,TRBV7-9,CASSLVSLRVFDYGYTF,TGTGCCAGCAGCTTAGTATCCCTCAGGGTCTTCGACTATGGCTACACCTTC
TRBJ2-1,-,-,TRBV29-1,CSVRIRDSYNEQFF,TGCAGCGTGAGGATCCGGGACTCCTACAATGAGCAGTTCTTC
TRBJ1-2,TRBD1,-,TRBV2,CASSGQGTYGYTF,TGTGCCAGCAGTGGACAGGGGACCTATGGCTACACCTTC
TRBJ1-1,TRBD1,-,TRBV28,CASSFGGYRGRISPEAFF,TGTGCCAGCAGTTTTGGGGGTTACAGGGGGCGCATATCTCCAGAAGCTTTCTTT
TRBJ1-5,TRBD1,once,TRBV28,CASGYGTENQPQHF,TGTGCCAGCGGATACGGGACAGAGAATCAGCCCCAGCATTTT
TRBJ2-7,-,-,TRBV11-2,CASSGSSYEQYF,TGTGCCAGCAGCGGGAGCTCCTACGAGCAGTACTTC
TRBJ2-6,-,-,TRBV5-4,CASSLVQGGGANVLTF,TGTGCCAGCAGCTTGGTACAGGGTGGTGGGGCCAACGTCCTGACTTTC
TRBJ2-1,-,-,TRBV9,CASSPRGYNEQFF,TGTGCCAGCAGTCCAAGAGGGTACAATGAGCAGTTCTTC
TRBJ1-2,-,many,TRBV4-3,CASSQDRTGNYGYTF,TGCGCCAGCAGCCAAGATCGCACAGGGAACTATGGCTACACCTTC
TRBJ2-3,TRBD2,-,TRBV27,CASAGESPRTDTQYF,TGTGCCAGCGCGGGGGAGAGTCCACGCACAGATACGCAGTATTTT
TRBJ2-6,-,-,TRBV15,CATTLAISGANVLTF,TGTGCCACCACTTTGGCGATCTCTGGGGCCAACGTCCTGACTTTC
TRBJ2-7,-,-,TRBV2,CASSEVEGTFSYEQYF,TGTGCCAGCAGTGAGGTTGAGGGGACTTTCTCCTACGAGCAGTACTTC
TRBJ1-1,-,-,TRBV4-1,CASSQSAPALNTEAFF,TGCGCCAGCAGCCAAAGTGCCCCAGCGCTGAACACTGAAGCTTTCTTT
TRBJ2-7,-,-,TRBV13,CAGFPVEQYF,TGTGCCGGGTTCCCTGTGGAGCAGTACTTC
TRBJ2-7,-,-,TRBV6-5,CASSPQGNEQYF,TGTGCCAGCAGTCCACAGGGTAACGAGCAGTACTTC
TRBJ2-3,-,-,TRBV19,CASSILTEDTQYF,TGTGCCAGTAGTATATTAACCGAGGATACGCAGTATTTT
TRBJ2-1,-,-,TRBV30,CAWSPLSGEQFF,TGTGCCTGGAGTCCTCTAAGCGGGGAGCAGTTCTTC
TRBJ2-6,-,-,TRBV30,CAWNSGANVLTF,TGTGCCTGGAACTCTGGGGCCAACGTCCTGACTTTC
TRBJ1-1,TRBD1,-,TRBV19,CASSTPQTGLNTEAFF,TGTGCCAGTAGTACCCCTCAGACAGGGTTGAACACTGAAGCTTTCTTT
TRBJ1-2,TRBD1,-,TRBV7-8,CASSLVAGGSYGYTF,TGTGCCAGCAGCTTAGTGGCAGGGGGCAGCTATGGCTACACCTTC
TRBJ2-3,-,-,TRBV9,CASSASPVGSGTDTQYF,TGTGCCAGCAGCGCCTCCCCAGTGGGGAGCGGCACAGATACGCAGTATTTT
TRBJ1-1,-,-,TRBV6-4,CASSDSSVPTEAFF,TGTGCCAGCAGTGACTCTAGCGTGCCCACTGAAGCTTTCTTT
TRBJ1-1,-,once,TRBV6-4,CASSAEQGVTEAFF,TGTGCCAGCAGTGCAGAACAGGGTGTAACTGAAGCTTTCTTT
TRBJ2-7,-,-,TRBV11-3,CASSLSRMARVLYEQYF,TGTGCCAGCAGCTTAAGTCGGATGGCCCGTGTTTTGTACGAGCAGTACTTC
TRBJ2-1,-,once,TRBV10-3,CAISEKAGTTSNEQFF,TGTGCCATCAGTGAAAAAGCGGGGACAACCTCTAATGAGCAGTTCTTC
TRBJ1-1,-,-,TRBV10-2,CASSETPRGTEAFF,TGCGCCAGCAGTGAGACCCCGAGGGGCACTGAAGCTTTCTTT